The next 20 T cell receptor delta chains were all read from a single sample in a study of gammadelta T cells in human blood. TCRdb re-analyzed the RT-PCR reads via CATT. The repertoire holds about 970 delta-chain clones, with roughly 40% as singletons. Sequenced input: non-Vgamma9Vdelta2 gamma-delta T cells from infant blood. The receptors here all came from a human donor.

By share of the sample, this clone is large (0.1 to 1%). The same CDR3 also results from other DNA sequences found in this sample. This chain connects TRDV1 to TRDJ1; 12 bases fit TRDD3. CDR3 length equals 17 residues. The germline V gene encodes CDR1 TSWWSYY and CDR2 QGS. With 2 bases clipped from V and 3 bases from J, the junction kept 7 bases outside the gene matches. CDR3 protein: CALGEVRLGDTADKLIF. The DNA of the CDR3 is TGTGCTCTTGGGGAAGTAAGGCTGGGGGATACGGCCGATAAACTCATCTTT.

This clone was observed a few times. Possible read error: a much larger clone is one base away. In the same sample, other DNA sequences code for this CDR3. The V call is TRDV1, the J call TRDJ1, with TRDD3 matching 9 bases. The CDR3 is 23 amino acids. Trimming at V came to 3 bases and at J to 6 bases, leaving 32 bases not matched to a gene. CDR1 and CDR2 from the germline V gene are TSWWSYY and QGS. CDR3 DNA: TGTGCTCTTGGGGATGCACCCAGGACGTTCCTCCTCTGGGGGATTACCCGATTTAATAAACTCATCTTT. This codes for CALGDAPRTFLLWGITRFNKLIF.

This clone was counted once. A far larger clone is only one base removed, so a read error is likely. Different DNA sequences within this sample yield the same CDR3. V gene TRDV1 combines with J gene TRDJ1; D is possibly TRDD2 (6 bases). CDR3 length: 17 amino acids. The V end lost 2 bases, the J end lost 0 bases, and 16 bases lay between the germline ends. CDR1 and CDR2 from the germline V gene are TSWWSYY and QGS. The CDR3 region is CALGEGLPIPYTDKLIF. In DNA, the CDR3 is TGTGCTCTTGGGGAAGGCCTTCCCATCCCTTACACCGATAAACTCATCTTT.

Concerning this clone: A much more abundant neighbour one base away suggests this may be a read error. The gene calls are TRDV1 and TRDJ1; 12 positions agree with TRDD3. V gave up 8 bases and J gave up 0 bases; unmatched junction bases: 31. Per germline, CDR1 TSWWSYY and CDR2 QGS. The CDR3 totals 24 residues. The DNA of the CDR3 is TGTGCTCTTAGGCCCGAGGGCCGTACTGGGGGATACCGGGACTACGCCCATTACACCGATAAACTCATCTTT. This gives the protein CALRPEGRTGGYRDYAHYTDKLIF.

By its share, this clone is large (0.1 to 1%). The same CDR3 can be traced to other DNA sequences in this sample. J is TRDJ1 and V is TRDV1; D possibly corresponds to TRDD2 (5 bases). Deletions cut 2 bases from V and 1 base from J, with 29 bases between. The germline V gene has CDR1 TSWWSYY and CDR2 QGS. The CDR3 loop spans 21 amino acids. The CDR3 region is CALGEDQALAFSIYSTDKLIF. As DNA, the CDR3 is TGTGCTCTTGGGGAAGATCAGGCCTTGGCCTTCTCTATTTACAGCACCGATAAACTCATCTTT.

Of note for this clone: The likely explanation is a read error, given a far larger clone one base away. The chain has TRDV1 and TRDJ3; the D is unclear. There are 22 residues in the CDR3. Trimming cost V 1 base and J 0 bases, with 22 bases left between them. Germline lookup yields CDR1 TSWWSYY and CDR2 QGS. The CDR3, as DNA: TGTGCTCTTGGGGAACACGGGACCACGTCCCCCAAGCGCTCCTGGGACACCCGACAGATGTTTTTC. Protein: CALGEHGTTSPKRSWDTRQMFF.

On this clone: Given a much more abundant clone one base away, this may be a read error. The chain employs TRDV1 and TRDJ1; 9 bases align to TRDD3. Germline assignment: CDR1 TSWWSYY and CDR2 QGS. Trimming removed 3 bases from V and 4 bases from J; junction bases left unmatched: 12. The CDR3 sequence is 17 residues long. In DNA form, the CDR3 reads TGTGCTCTTGGGGATCCTCTGGAGGGGGGATACATCGATAAACTCATCTTT. It yields the protein CALGDPLEGGYIDKLIF.

Of note for this clone: A single base is all that separates this from a far larger clone, so a read error is likely. The J gene is TRDJ1, the V gene TRDV3, with D possibly matching TRDD2 (5 bases). The germline V gene has CDR1 TVYSNPD and CDR2 GDNSRS (reference sequence). CDR3 size: 11 residues. The V gene lost 3 bases and the J gene lost 4 bases, with 9 bases spanning the gap. For the CDR3, the DNA is TGTGCCTTCCCTACAGTCGATAAACTCATCTTT. Protein: CAFPTVDKLIF.

Comment on this clone: A far larger clone lies a single base away; this is likely a read error. The chain employs TRDV1 and TRDJ1, with 8 bases matching TRDD2. Losses at the gene ends were 0 bases for V and 3 bases for J; bases not matched to a gene: 21. The germline V gene has CDR1 TSWWSYY and CDR2 QGS. This CDR3 comprises 21 residues. CDR3 protein: CALGELSAFLTYWAFADKLIF. The CDR3 DNA follows: TGTGCTCTTGGGGAACTATCAGCCTTCCTAACGTACTGGGCCTTTGCCGATAAACTCATCTTT.

This clone was recorded a few times. A much larger clone sits a single nucleotide away, making a read error possible. This same CDR3 is encoded by further DNA sequences in the sample. The rearrangement joins TRDV1 to TRDJ1; TRDD2 aligns across 7 bases. Germline lookup yields CDR1 TSWWSYY and CDR2 QGS. The CDR3 is made up of 19 amino acids. CDR3 sequence (DNA): TGTGCTCTTGGGGAAGCAGGCCTTCCTTCCCTTTTCTACACTGATAAACTCATCTTT. Translation: CALGEAGLPSLFYTDKLIF.

Remarks on this clone: This likely came from a read error, as a far larger clone is one base away. Other DNA sequences from this sample encode an identical CDR3 as well. The chain recombines TRAV36/DV7 with TRDJ1, with D possibly called TRDD2 or TRDD3 (6 bases each). The CDR3 loop spans 20 amino acids. Germline CDR1 reads VTNFRS; CDR2 reads LTSSGIE (reference sequence). Trimming took off 5 bases at V and 3 bases at J, with 35 bases between the two ends. In nucleotides, the CDR3 is TGTGCTGTTGACGTACCTTTCCTAAGGGGATCCTCCACGTTTCCCGATAAACTCATCTTT. Translation gives CAVDVPFLRGSSTFPDKLIF. The full variable domain, rest sourced from reference TRAV36/DV7 and TRDJ1, is EDKVVQSPLSLVVHEGDTVTLNCSYEVTNFRSLLWYKQEKKAPTFLFMLTSSGIEKKSGRLSSILDKKELSSILNITATQTGDSAIYLCAVDVPFLRGSSTFPDKLIFGKGTRVTVEP.

Concerning this clone: A single base is all that separates this from a far larger clone, so a read error is likely. At the DNA level, this CDR3 is encoded by other sequences in the same sample as well. The chain couples TRDV1 to TRDJ1; maybe TRDD3 (6 bases). The germline V gene encodes CDR1 TSWWSYY and CDR2 QGS. V was trimmed by 0 bases and J by 0 bases, leaving 29 bases between them. The CDR3 extends over 22 amino acids. The CDR3, as DNA: TGTGCTCTTGGGGAACTCTGGCAGCGACTGGGTGATACCAGCCAGTACACCGATAAACTCATCTTT. Its translation is CALGELWQRLGDTSQYTDKLIF.

A few counts support this clone. This may be a read error, as it is one base from a much larger clone. This sample also contains other DNA sequences that code for the same CDR3. The chain is built from TRDV1 and TRDJ1; 9 bases agree with TRDD3. Germline CDR1 is TSWWSYY and CDR2 is QGS. The V segment lost 0 bases and the J segment 5 bases; nucleotides outside the gene matches: 13. The CDR3 is 18 residues long. Written as DNA, the CDR3 is TGTGCTCTTGGGGAACTAAAATGGGGGATAAAGGCGGCTGATAAACTCATCTTT. Encoded protein: CALGELKWGIKAADKLIF.

In its sample, this clone was seen a few times. The rearrangement uses TRDV1 and TRDJ1; 11 positions agree with TRDD3. The CDR3 sequence is 21 residues long. Germline CDR1 is TSWWSYY and CDR2 is QGS. The junction had 17 bases not matched to a gene; V was cut back by 0 bases and J by 2 bases. The CDR3: CALGELASSYHWGIETDKLIF. The DNA for the CDR3 is TGTGCTCTTGGGGAACTGGCCTCTTCCTACCACTGGGGGATAGAGACCGATAAACTCATCTTT.

About this clone itself: At one end, the junction sequence differs from germline, possibly due to a read error. The chain uses TRDV1 and TRDJ1; 8 bases fit TRDD2. The CDR3 runs 19 residues. Germline assignment: CDR1 TSWWSYY and CDR2 QGS. This CDR3 is CALGGTSYLGSVSNDKLIF. The CDR3, as DNA: TGTGCTCTTGGGGGAACTTCCTACTTGGGATCTGTTTCAAATGATAAACTCATCTTC.

This clone has a handful of counts. A read error is the likely source, as a far larger clone sits one nucleotide away. Other DNA sequences from this sample encode an identical CDR3 as well. The gene calls are TRDV1 and TRDJ1; 7 nucleotides line up with TRDD3. V gave up 0 bases and J gave up 5 bases; unmatched junction bases: 12. Germline V gene sequence: CDR1 TSWWSYY, CDR2 QGS. The CDR3 is made up of 17 amino acids. CDR3 protein: CALGELAGDRRTDKLIF. CDR3 nucleotides: TGTGCTCTTGGGGAACTAGCAGGGGATAGAAGGACAGATAAACTCATCTTT.

In the case of this clone: It may be a read error: a sequence one base away is much more abundant. Additional DNA sequences in this sample encode the identical CDR3. J is TRDJ1 and V is TRDV1; D is possibly TRDD3 (5 bases). Germline V gene lookup returns CDR1 TSWWSYY and CDR2 QGS. This CDR3 is 14 amino acids long. Written as DNA, the CDR3 is TGTGCTCTTGGGGGGGGGGCGTACACTGATAAACTCATCTTT. Its translation: CALGGGAYTDKLIF.

This clone is labeled as large. This same CDR3 is encoded by further DNA sequences in the sample. V is TRDV2 and J is TRDJ3, with a possible D match to TRDD2 (6 bases). This CDR3 spans 17 amino acids. Trimming removed 4 bases at V and 0 bases at J, with 12 bases between. CDR1 and CDR2 from the germline V gene are GEAIGNYY and EKD. The CDR3 bases are TGTGCCTGTGATCCTACTGTCAGCTCCTGGGACACCCGACAGATGTTTTTC. It encodes CACDPTVSSWDTRQMFF.

A note on this clone: A far larger clone is just one base off, so this is likely a read error. The rearrangement joins TRDV1 to TRDJ1; D not certain. CDR1 is TSWWSYY, CDR2 QGS, per germline. The CDR3 runs to 16 residues. Written as DNA, the CDR3 is TGTGCTGTTGGGACATGGTTAAGCCCTAGGACCGATAAACTCATCTTT. This sequence encodes CAVGTWLSPRTDKLIF.

This clone is large. The V call is TRDV2, the J call TRDJ2; a possible D gene is TRDD3 (6 bases). Germline V gives CDR1 GEAIGNYY, CDR2 EKD. The CDR3 has 21 residues. V was trimmed by 0 bases and J by 0 bases, leaving 25 bases between them. Here the CDR3 reads CACDTGRGPLGVLALTAQLFF. The CDR3 bases are TGTGCCTGTGACACCGGCAGAGGGCCCTTGGGGGTTCTAGCTTTGACAGCACAACTCTTCTTT.